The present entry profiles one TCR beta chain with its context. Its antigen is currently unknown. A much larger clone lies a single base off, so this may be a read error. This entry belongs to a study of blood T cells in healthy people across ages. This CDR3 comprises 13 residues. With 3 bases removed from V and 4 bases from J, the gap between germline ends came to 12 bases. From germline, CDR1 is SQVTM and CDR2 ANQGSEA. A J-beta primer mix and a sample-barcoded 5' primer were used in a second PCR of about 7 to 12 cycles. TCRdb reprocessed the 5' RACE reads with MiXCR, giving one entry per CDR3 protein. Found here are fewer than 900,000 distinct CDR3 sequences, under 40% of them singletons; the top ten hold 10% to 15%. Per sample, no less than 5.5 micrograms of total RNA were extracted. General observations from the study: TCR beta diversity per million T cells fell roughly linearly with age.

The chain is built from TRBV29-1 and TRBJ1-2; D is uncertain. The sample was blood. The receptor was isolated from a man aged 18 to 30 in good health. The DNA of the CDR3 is TGCAGCGTTGATAGTATTGGGTCCTATGGCTACACCTTC. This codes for CSVDSIGSYGYTF.